This TCR beta chain was sequenced in a study of blood T cell repertoires in COVID-19. In the study overall: Sample material is recorded as cDNA or gDNA derived from T cells, B-cell-depleted T cells, or PBMCs.

CDR1 is SGHDN, CDR2 FVKESK, per germline. With 0 bases removed from V and 9 bases from J, the gap between germline ends came to 18 bases. The CDR3 consists of 16 residues. The data were produced by immunoSEQ multiplex PCR, yet TCRdb's version contains in-frame clones alone and is incomplete. The table records approximately 150,000 clones, 90% of them present only once. The TCR was taken from a man aged 55 to 70 with active or convalescent COVID-19. V is TRBV14 and J is TRBJ2-1; possible D gene TRBD2, 5 bases. The source material was peripheral blood. Here the CDR3 DNA reads TGTGCCAGCAGCCAAGAGATACTAGTGACGGGCCGTGAGCAGTTCTTC. As protein: CASSQEILVTGREQFF.